The present T cell receptor (beta chain) was sequenced within a study of regulatory T cells in long-lasting Graves disease. Time point indicated: newly diagnosed GD, antithyroid drugs for less than 3 months. PBMCs provided the RNA from which the TCR library was made. At least ten counts were recorded for this clonotype. TCR beta libraries were built with iRepertoire HTBI primers and Arm-PCR of CDR3 regions. TCRdb independently ran MiXCR on the multiplex PCR reads; one entry per CDR3 protein. The sample carries 250,000 or so distinct CDR3 sequences, approximately 20% recorded once. Germline CDR1 reads KGHSH; CDR2 reads LQKENI. V lost 3 bases to trimming and J lost 7 bases, with 9 bases between them. The CDR3 spans 12 residues. This same sample was also taken into another study, of T cells in Graves' hyperthyroidism and ophthalmopathy.

This chain connects TRBV18 to TRBJ1-2; no definite D call. This sample comprised peripheral blood mononuclear cells (PBMCs), obtained at new diagnosis, from a patient treated with antithyroid drugs. The TCR comes from a woman aged 25-40 years with Graves disease. The CDR3 nucleotides read TGTGCCAGCTCACCGGGAACCTCTGGCTACACCTTC. Amino acid sequence: CASSPGTSGYTF.